These T cell receptor beta chains were read from a single sample in a study of CD8 T cells in ankylosing spondylitis. TCRdb independently ran MiXCR on the 5' RACE reads; one entry per CDR3 protein. This table has about 750,000 distinct CDR3 sequences, under 20% appearing once. Sequencing was done on a sample of blood, either unsorted or a sorted T cell fraction (not recorded which). The receptors were sampled from a male donor with ankylosing spondylitis. Each CDR3 is given without its conserved first and last residue. Size tells how often a clone was seen (once, few, many) or the class of an expanded clone, and some rows leave it out.

J gene: TRBJ2-1
V gene: TRBV20-1
clone size: .
CDR3 length: 10
CDR3 protein: SARELTNEQF

J gene: TRBJ1-1
V gene: TRBV29-1
clone size: few
CDR3 length: 12
CDR3 protein: SVEGSTGPTEAF

J gene: TRBJ2-3
V gene: TRBV20-1
clone size: few
CDR3 length: 13
CDR3 protein: SASTSGRSTDTQY

J gene: TRBJ2-1
V gene: TRBV9
clone size: .
CDR3 length: 11
CDR3 protein: ASSAPYSGEQF

J gene: TRBJ2-1
V gene: TRBV9
clone size: few
CDR3 length: 14
CDR3 protein: ASSGLAGDSYNEQF

J gene: TRBJ2-3
V gene: TRBV20-1
clone size: .
CDR3 length: 14
CDR3 protein: SARAVAGAGADTQY

J gene: TRBJ2-1
V gene: TRBV29-1
clone size: .
CDR3 length: 14
CDR3 protein: SVEGDGPSSYNEQF

J gene: TRBJ2-3
V gene: TRBV12-3/TRBV12-4
clone size: .
CDR3 length: 10
CDR3 protein: ASTSRQFSKY

J gene: TRBJ1-2
V gene: TRBV5-1
clone size: many
CDR3 length: 12
CDR3 protein: ASSLGSSGNGYT

J gene: TRBJ2-7
V gene: TRBV29-1
clone size: many
CDR3 length: 10
CDR3 protein: SVRESSYEQY

J gene: TRBJ2-1
V gene: TRBV11-2
clone size: few
CDR3 length: 16
CDR3 protein: ASSLGNSGEGSYNEQF

J gene: TRBJ1-3
V gene: TRBV25-1
clone size: .
CDR3 length: 15
CDR3 protein: ASSDWGDREYGNTIY

J gene: TRBJ1-2
V gene: TRBV7-9
clone size: .
CDR3 length: 12
CDR3 protein: ASSSDGAGMSYT

J gene: TRBJ2-3
V gene: TRBV29-1
clone size: many
CDR3 length: 12
CDR3 protein: SVDLGGGTDTQY

J gene: TRBJ2-7
V gene: TRBV7-9
clone size: .
CDR3 length: 13
CDR3 protein: ASSPENRRAYEQY

J gene: TRBJ1-1
V gene: TRBV7-8
clone size: few
CDR3 length: 12
CDR3 protein: ASNPDRTNTEAF